A single sample is the source of the 20 T cell receptor beta chains below, sequenced in a study of regulatory T cells in long-lasting Graves disease. The sample's time point: newly diagnosed GD, antithyroid drugs for less than 3 months. The TCR library was made from RNA that had been extracted from PBMCs in TRIzol. CDR3-region Arm-PCR and iRepertoire HTBI primers produced the TCR beta libraries. From the multiplex PCR reads, TCRdb called clonotypes with MiXCR, one entry per CDR3 protein. The table records 350,000 to 450,000 distinct CDR3 sequences, roughly 17% of them present only once. These data are also associated with another study on T cells in Graves' hyperthyroidism and ophthalmopathy.

This material consisted of peripheral blood mononuclear cells (PBMCs), taken at new diagnosis, from a patient treated with antithyroid drugs. These receptors were taken from a man in his forties with Graves disease.

At least ten counts were recorded for this clonotype. The V and J genes are TRBV28 and TRBJ1-6, with D possibly matching TRBD1 (5 bases). Trimming took off 2 bases at V and 7 bases at J, with 12 bases between the two ends. CDR3 length equals 15 residues. Germline V gene lookup returns CDR1 MDHEN and CDR2 SYDVKM. The CDR3 sequence: CASSLPGTLNSPLHF. CDR3 bases: TGTGCCAGCAGTTTACCGGGGACTTTGAATTCACCCCTCCACTTT.

This clonotype was found many times. The CDR3 bases are TGTGCCAGCAGCCCCTGGGCCGGGGGCAGGCTCTCTGAAGCTTTCTTT. Residues: CASSPWAGGRLSEAFF. This chain joins TRBV7-2 and TRBJ1-1; D is possibly TRBD1 (6 bases). There are 16 residues in the CDR3. Looked up from germline, CDR1 is SGHTA and CDR2 is FQGNSA. V was shortened by 5 bases and J by 6 bases, with 22 bases between the two germline ends.

The V call is TRBV6-1, the J call TRBJ1-4; a possible D gene is TRBD1 (6 bases). Germline lookup yields CDR1 MNHNS and CDR2 SASEGT. This CDR3 contains 14 residues. V shed 6 bases and J shed 8 bases, with 16 bases lying between them. CDR3 sequence (DNA): TGTGCCAGCAGAACCGGGACACGGGGCGAAAAACTGTTTTTT. Its translation is CASRTGTRGEKLFF.

As concerns this clonotype: Given a far larger clone just one base away, this is likely a sequencing read error. This chain connects TRBV11-2 to TRBJ2-5, with D possibly matching TRBD1 (5 bases). The CDR3 length is 15 residues. The germline gives CDR1 SGHAT, CDR2 FQNNGV. The V and J ends lost 2 bases and 11 bases respectively, with 21 bases between them. The CDR3 region is CASSLRTNLYNEQYF. Here the CDR3 DNA reads TGTGCCAGCAGCTTAAGGACAAACCTCTACAATGAGCAGTACTTC.

This clonotype appeared a few times. V usage is TRBV27 and J usage is TRBJ2-7; weak D call: TRBD2 (6 bases). Germline loops: CDR1 MNHEY, CDR2 SMNVEV (reference sequence). V lost 1 base to trimming and J lost 5 bases, with 12 bases between them. This CDR3 contains 14 residues. CDR3 loop: CASSLFGGIDEQYF. The CDR3 DNA is TGTGCCAGCAGTTTATTTGGGGGGATCGACGAGCAGTACTTC.

At least ten counts were recorded for this clonotype. The chain recombines TRBV27 with TRBJ2-5; the match to TRBD2 covers 7 bases. CDR3 length: 15 residues. The V and J ends lost 0 bases and 5 bases, in that order; junction bases with no gene match: 6. The germline V gene has CDR1 MNHEY and CDR2 SMNVEV (reference sequence). CDR3 sequence (DNA): TGTGCCAGCAGTTTATCTGCTAGCGGAGGGGAGACCCAGTACTTC. Its translation: CASSLSASGGETQYF.

This clonotype was recorded at least ten times. The gene calls are TRBV20-1 and TRBJ1-1; no reliable D call. The CDR3 runs to 14 residues. Germline CDR1 and CDR2: DFQATT and SNEGSKA (reference sequence). Trimming shortened V by 1 base and J by 10 bases, and 19 bases separated the two germline ends. The CDR3 here is CSARGLRVRFRAFF. CDR3 DNA sequence: TGCAGTGCTAGAGGTTTAAGGGTTCGTTTTAGAGCTTTCTTT.

The genes are TRBV30 and TRBJ1-2, with TRBD1 as a possible D gene (5 bases). The V gene lost 3 bases and the J gene lost 4 bases, with 12 bases spanning the gap. The CDR3 has 13 amino acids. The germline V gene has CDR1 GTSNPN and CDR2 SVGIG (reference sequence). The CDR3 DNA is TGTGCCTGGAGGGCAGGGTTGGTCTATGGCTACACCTTC. As protein: CAWRAGLVYGYTF.

The chain carries TRBV5-4 and TRBJ2-3, with 7 bases that match TRBD2. The CDR3 extends over 16 amino acids. Per the germline V gene, CDR1 is SGHNT and CDR2 is YYREEE (reference sequence). Germline trimming cut 2 bases from V and 6 bases from J; bases unmatched to any gene: 12. This CDR3 reads CASSFRAGNGGDTQYF. CDR3 bases: TGTGCCAGCAGCTTCAGAGCGGGGAACGGTGGCGATACGCAGTATTTT. Full variable domain (remainder filled in from reference TRBV5-4 and TRBJ2-3): ETGVTQSPTHLIKTRGQQVTLRCSSQSGHNTVSWYQQALGQGPQFIFQYYREEENGRGNFPPRFSGLQFPNYSSELNVNALELDDSALYLCASSFRAGNGGDTQYFGPGTRLTVL.

The chain is built from TRBV20-1 and TRBJ2-3; 8 nucleotides line up with TRBD2. This CDR3 is built from 13 residues. Germline assignment: CDR1 DFQATT and CDR2 SNEGSKA (reference sequence). Trimming cost V 1 base and J 5 bases; bases outside gene matches: 2. The CDR3 loop reads CSARGGLVDTQYF. The CDR3 DNA is TGCAGTGCTAGAGGGGGACTAGTAGATACGCAGTATTTT.

The sample holds many counts of this clonotype. The chain recombines TRBV11-2 with TRBJ1-5; no firm D call. Germline CDR1 and CDR2: SGHAT and FQNNGV. CDR3 length equals 14 residues. V shed 1 base and J shed 6 bases, with 10 bases lying between them. The CDR3: CASSLGGFSQPQHF. DNA for the CDR3: TGTGCCAGCAGCTTAGGAGGGTTTAGTCAGCCCCAGCATTTT.

This clonotype was observed at least ten times. The chain links TRBV7-8 to TRBJ2-2; D perhaps matches TRBD1 (5 bases). The germline V gene has CDR1 SGHVS and CDR2 FQNEAQ. The V end was cut by 4 bases, the J end by 5 bases, with 14 bases between. This CDR3 contains 15 residues. The CDR3 reads CASSSRGGRTGELFF. As DNA, the CDR3 is TGTGCCAGCAGCTCTAGGGGTGGGCGTACCGGGGAGCTGTTTTTT.

This clonotype has at least ten counts. This chain joins TRBV27 and TRBJ1-1; the D is unclear. The V gene lost 8 bases and the J gene lost 3 bases, with 16 bases spanning the gap. This CDR3 has 14 residues. Germline V gives CDR1 MNHEY, CDR2 SMNVEV (reference sequence). The CDR3 is CASAISGWYTEAFF. CDR3 coding DNA: TGTGCCAGCGCCATCAGTGGGTGGTACACTGAAGCTTTCTTT.

This clonotype was found many times. The rearrangement uses TRBV30 and TRBJ2-7, with 9 bases fitting TRBD1. The CDR3 is 15 amino acids. Germline V gene data show CDR1 as GTSNPN and CDR2 as SVGIG (reference sequence). V was pared by 3 bases and J by 6 bases, with 12 bases of the junction left unmatched. CDR3 in amino acids: CAWSLKGTGKFEQYF. The CDR3 DNA is TGTGCCTGGAGCCTTAAAGGGACAGGGAAGTTCGAGCAGTACTTC.

This clonotype was counted ten times or more. This chain joins TRBV19 and TRBJ1-5, with 8 bases that match TRBD1. Germline loops: CDR1 LNHDA, CDR2 SQIVND (reference sequence). The CDR3 contains 17 residues. Unmatched junction bases numbered 14, after V lost 9 bases and J lost 1 base. The CDR3 coding sequence is TGTGCCAGACTTTCCTTCCGACAGGGGAAGAGCAATCAGCCCCAGCATTTT. It yields the protein CARLSFRQGKSNQPQHF.

This clonotype showed up many times. The chain has TRBV7-8 and TRBJ2-2; unclear D gene. In germline, CDR1 is SGHVS, CDR2 FQNEAQ. V was shortened by 3 bases and J by 4 bases, with 12 bases between the two germline ends. CDR3 size: 15 residues. The CDR3 DNA follows: TGTGCCAGCAGCTTGAGACGTATTATCACCGGGGAGCTGTTTTTT. Amino acids: CASSLRRIITGELFF.

This clonotype was recorded many times. This sequence joins TRBV7-3 and TRBJ2-1; 13 positions agree with TRBD2. The CDR3 is 16 residues long. Germline V gene data show CDR1 as SGHTA and CDR2 as FQGTGA. V shed 6 bases and J 8 bases; nucleotides not matched to a gene: 10. The CDR3 bases are TGTGCCAGCAGTCAGTTCCTGACTAGCGGGGGGCATGAGCAGTTCTTC. Its translation is CASSQFLTSGGHEQFF.

This clonotype was recorded many times. The chain has TRBV24-1 and TRBJ2-2; TRBD1 might be the D (5 bases). The CDR3 is 20 residues long. CDR1 and CDR2 (germline): KGHDR, SFDVKD. The V gene lost 3 bases and the J gene lost 0 bases, with 22 bases spanning the gap. In nucleotides, the CDR3 is TGTGCCACCAGTGATCCCCGACCAACGATAGACAGTCCGAACACCGGGGAGCTGTTTTTT. The encoded protein is CATSDPRPTIDSPNTGELFF.

This clonotype was detected many times. The V call is TRBV3-1, the J call TRBJ2-3; D remains ambiguous. V lost 3 bases and J lost 6, with 7 bases in between. CDR1 LGHDT and CDR2 YNNKEL come from the germline V gene (reference sequence). CDR3 length: 12 residues. The CDR3 loop reads CASSQFGDTQYF. CDR3 DNA: TGTGCCAGCAGCCAGTTCGGTGATACGCAGTATTTT.

As for this clonotype: It is likely a read error: a sequence one base away is far more abundant. The V and J genes are TRBV28 and TRBJ2-3; 7 bases map to TRBD2. The tail of the sequence fits TRBJ2-5 better, so the J call may be wrong. The germline V gene has CDR1 MDHEN and CDR2 SYDVKM. The CDR3 contains 15 residues. The CDR3, as DNA: TGTGCCAGCAGCCTACTTGGGGGGGGGGTAGAGGCCCAGTACTTC. It encodes CASSLLGGGVEAQYF.